The rows below give T cell receptor beta chains drawn from one sample of a study of healthy donors' naive CD4 and CD8 T cells. TCRdb re-called the reads with MiXCR, one entry per CDR3 protein. Among about 180,000 distinct CDR3 sequences listed, 65% to 75% were seen once. Sequenced material: naive CD4+ and CD8+ T cells sorted from blood, pooled from several donors. The origin of the receptors is a pool of human donors in good health; the sample pools cells from several healthy donors. Both conserved end residues are part of each CDR3. D genes are given only for firm matches. Clone size is stated in some rows and not others, as once, few, many or a class when expanded.

.	TRBV6-1	.	TRBJ2-7	CASSEGPTTYEQYF	TGTGCCAGCAGTGAAGGCCCAACCACCTACGAGCAGTACTTC
few	TRBV29-1	.	TRBJ1-2	CSVAPQTNYGYTF	TGCAGCGTTGCACCGCAAACTAACTATGGCTACACCTTC
.	TRBV5-1	TRBD1	TRBJ1-1	CASSILDRGSTEAFF	TGTGCCAGCAGCATCCTGGACAGGGGGAGCACTGAAGCTTTCTTT
.	TRBV11-2	.	TRBJ1-5	CASSLSSRGQPQHF	TGTGCCAGCAGCTTAAGTAGCCGGGGGCAGCCCCAGCATTTT
.	TRBV11-2	.	TRBJ2-7	CASSLALEGYEQYF	TGTGCCAGCAGCTTAGCCCTGGAGGGGTACGAGCAGTACTTC
.	TRBV29-1	.	TRBJ2-3	CNVDPVSDTQYF	TGCAACGTTGACCCAGTCTCAGATACGCAGTATTTT
.	TRBV6-2/TRBV6-3	TRBD1	TRBJ2-1	CASSYSGTGFNEQFF	TGTGCCAGCAGTTACTCGGGGACAGGTTTCAATGAGCAGTTCTTC
few	TRBV27	.	TRBJ2-1	CASSWGRGQISYNEQFF	TGTGCCAGCAGTTGGGGGCGGGGACAAATCTCCTACAATGAGCAGTTCTTC
few	TRBV30	.	TRBJ1-1	CAWSVRWVGPTEAFF	TGTGCCTGGAGTGTACGATGGGTGGGACCCACTGAAGCTTTCTTT
.	TRBV20-1	.	TRBJ2-2	CSAHSNTGELFF	TGCAGTGCCCATTCGAACACCGGGGAGCTGTTTTTT
.	TRBV27	.	TRBJ1-2	CASSFAGARYGYTF	TGTGCCAGCAGTTTTGCGGGGGCTCGGTATGGCTACACCTTC
.	TRBV21-1	.	TRBJ2-7	CASSPPLREQYF	TGTGCCAGCAGCCCCCCATTGAGGGAGCAGTACTTC
.	TRBV6-2/TRBV6-3	TRBD2	TRBJ2-1	CASSYALAGGRYEQFF	TGTGCCAGCAGTTACGCCCTAGCGGGAGGCCGATATGAGCAGTTCTTC
.	TRBV6-2/TRBV6-3	.	TRBJ2-1	CASSYLSGNEQLF	TGTGCCAGCAGTTACTTAAGCGGCAATGAGCAGCTCTTC
.	TRBV12-3/TRBV12-4	.	TRBJ1-2	CASSPPAVNYGYTF	TGTGCCAGCAGTCCCCCGGCAGTTAACTATGGCTACACCTTC
.	TRBV29-1	TRBD2	TRBJ2-5	CSVGIAGPQETQYF	TGCAGCGTTGGGATAGCGGGGCCCCAAGAGACCCAGTACTTC
.	TRBV29-1	.	TRBJ2-3	CSVPKGVDTQYF	TGCAGCGTCCCAAAGGGGGTAGATACGCAGTATTTT
.	TRBV27	.	TRBJ2-5	CASSLSGKEETQYF	TGTGCCAGCAGTTTATCGGGCAAAGAAGAGACCCAGTACTTC
.	TRBV6-2/TRBV6-3	.	TRBJ1-3	CASSYVSRTAGNTIYF	TGTGCCAGCAGTTACGTTTCCAGGACGGCTGGAAACACCATATATTTT
.	TRBV18	TRBD1	TRBJ1-5	CASSPFGTGNQPQHF	TGTGCCAGCTCACCATTCGGGACAGGTAATCAGCCCCAGCATTTT
.	TRBV29-1	.	TRBJ1-2	CSVPLSRAGGYGYTF	TGCAGCGTACCCCTATCCCGGGCGGGGGGCTATGGCTACACCTTC
.	TRBV27	.	TRBJ1-4	CASSLYQGGEKLFF	TGTGCCAGCAGTTTATACCAGGGCGGTGAAAAACTGTTTTTT
.	TRBV12-3/TRBV12-4	.	TRBJ2-7	CASSHMSENSYEQYF	TGTGCCAGCAGCCACATGTCAGAGAACTCCTACGAGCAGTACTTC
.	TRBV11-1	.	TRBJ1-1	CASSPVGWVTEAFF	TGTGCCAGCAGCCCCGTGGGTTGGGTCACTGAAGCTTTCTTT
.	TRBV6-2/TRBV6-3	TRBD2	TRBJ2-1	CASTGTNRPLGEQFF	TGTGCCAGCACGGGGACTAACCGACCTTTGGGTGAGCAGTTCTTC
.	TRBV12-3/TRBV12-4	.	TRBJ1-2	CASSLNLQERGYTF	TGTGCCAGCAGTCTCAACCTACAGGAGCGTGGCTACACCTTC
few	TRBV20-1	TRBD1	TRBJ2-7	CSATRTRDSYEQYF	TGCAGTGCTACCCGGACCCGGGACAGCTACGAGCAGTACTTC
.	TRBV19	TRBD1	TRBJ1-2	CAGQDPGHGGDYGYTF	TGTGCCGGACAGGATCCGGGACACGGAGGTGACTATGGCTACACCTTC
.	TRBV19	TRBD1	TRBJ1-5	CASSDGQGNQPQHF	TGTGCCAGTAGCGACGGACAGGGCAATCAGCCCCAGCATTTT